These 23 T cell receptor beta chains originate from one sample sequenced in a study of T cell repertoires in cytomegalovirus infection. One entry per CDR3 protein, called by TCRdb with MiXCR from the reads. Altogether about 400,000 distinct CDR3 sequences are present, about 32% being singletons, with the ten largest covering approximately 13%. No cognate antigen is known for these TCRs. The sample was cultured PBMCs, taken from culture after CMV antigen stimulation. The receptors stem from a human donor in good health (CMV status not recorded). Some clones in this sample may be carry-over from other donors' samples.

This chain joins TRBV10-3 and TRBJ2-7; D is uncertain. V lost 3 bases, J lost 0 bases, and 18 bases lay in between. The CDR3 is made up of 17 amino acids. Germline assignment: CDR1 ENHRY and CDR2 SYGVKD. CDR3 DNA: TGTGCCATCAGTGATGGTGTAATTGAAAGGAACTCCTACGAGCAGTACTTC. As protein: CAISDGVIERNSYEQYF.

This clonotype showed up just a few times. The chain combines TRBV6-5 with TRBJ2-1; 7 positions agree with TRBD2. With V trimmed by 7 bases and J by 5 bases, 17 bases remained unmatched. CDR3 length equals 17 residues. Germline lookup yields CDR1 MNHEY and CDR2 SVGAGI. The CDR3 nucleotides are TGTGCCAGCACTATACGTCGTGGGAGCGGGGTCCACAATGAGCAGTTCTTC. This gives the protein CASTIRRGSGVHNEQFF.

This rearrangement joins TRBV28 to TRBJ2-7; TRBD1 matches 8 bases. With V trimmed by 5 bases and J by 8 bases, 8 bases remained unmatched. Per germline, CDR1 MDHEN and CDR2 SYDVKM. This CDR3 is built from 13 residues. CDR3 residues: CASSLPGTGQQYV. For the CDR3, the DNA is TGTGCCAGCAGTCTCCCCGGGACAGGCCAGCAGTACGTC.

This clonotype was observed a few times. The gene calls are TRBV7-6 and TRBJ2-5; D is unresolved. This CDR3 spans 13 amino acids. CDR1 and CDR2 (germline): SGHVS, FNYEAQ. V shed 5 bases and J shed 2 bases, with 9 bases lying between them. CDR3 nucleotide sequence: TGTGCCAGCAGCCGACTCCCACAAGAGACCCAGTACTTC. The encoded protein is CASSRLPQETQYF.

The J gene is TRBJ2-3, the V gene TRBV7-3; 9 bases are shared with TRBD1. The germline CDR1 and CDR2 sequences are SGHTA and FQGTGA. There are 16 residues in the CDR3. V gave up 0 bases and J gave up 1 base; unmatched junction bases: 2. In DNA form, the CDR3 reads TGTGCCAGCAGCTTAACCCGGGACAGGGGCACAGATACGCAGTATTTT. Translating gives CASSLTRDRGTDTQYF.

This clonotype was observed a handful of times. J is TRBJ2-3 and V is TRBV6-5; 8 bases fit TRBD2. The CDR3 runs 15 residues. Germline lookup yields CDR1 MNHEY and CDR2 SVGAGI. J was trimmed by 5 bases and V by 0 bases; bases with no gene match: 4. CDR3 amino acids: CASSYSAGALDTQYF. CDR3 coding DNA: TGTGCCAGCAGTTACTCAGCGGGAGCTCTAGATACGCAGTATTTT.

J is TRBJ1-4 and V is TRBV4-3, with TRBD1 identical over 9 bases. The V segment lost 1 base and the J segment 7 bases; nucleotides outside the gene matches: 7. Germline V gene data show CDR1 as LGHNA and CDR2 as YSLEER. This CDR3 has 16 residues. The CDR3 sequence is CASSQALQGAGEKLFF. In DNA form, the CDR3 reads TGCGCCAGCAGCCAAGCACTACAGGGGGCGGGTGAAAAACTGTTTTTT.

For the CDR3, the DNA is TGTGCCAGCAGCTTAGGTGGTGGTGGAAACACCATATATTTT. This sequence encodes CASSLGGGGNTIYF. The chain combines TRBV7-2 with TRBJ1-3; no firm D call. Germline V gene data show CDR1 as SGHTA and CDR2 as FQGNSA. This CDR3 has 14 amino acids. Trimming left V 1 base short and J 3 bases short, with 7 bases between. The full variable domain, in which reference TRBV7-2 and TRBJ1-3 provide the parts outside the CDR3, is GAGVSQSPSNKVTEKGKDVELRCDPISGHTALYWYRQSLGQGLEFLIYFQGNSAPDKSGLPSDRFSAERTGGSVSTLTIQRTQQEDSAVYLCASSLGGGGNTIYFGEGSWLTVV.

This clonotype was counted a few times. The chain carries TRBV7-2 and TRBJ2-5, with TRBD1 as a possible D gene (6 bases). This CDR3 is built from 15 residues. The V and J ends lost 3 bases and 5 bases respectively, with 16 bases between them. The germline V gene has CDR1 SGHTA and CDR2 FQGNSA. CDR3 DNA: TGTGCCAGCAGCTTGGGGTACAGGGATGTCGAGACCCAGTACTTC. It specifies CASSLGYRDVETQYF.

The gene calls are TRBV27 and TRBJ1-5, with TRBD1 identical over 9 bases. The V gene's germline CDR1 is MNHEY and CDR2 SMNVEV (reference sequence). Losses at the gene ends were 4 bases for V and 7 bases for J; bases not matched to a gene: 2. The CDR3 is 13 residues long. CDR3 DNA sequence: TGTGCCAGCAGTTATGACAGGGGGCAGCCCCAGCATTTT. Translation: CASSYDRGQPQHF.

The genes are TRBV19 and TRBJ2-2, with D maybe TRBD1 (5 bases). The V end was cut by 5 bases, the J end by 6 bases, with 16 bases between. The CDR3 sequence is 15 residues long. Germline values: CDR1 LNHDA, CDR2 SQIVND (reference sequence). Here the CDR3 reads CASSLETARSGELFF. CDR3 DNA: TGTGCCAGTAGTCTTGAGACAGCTCGATCCGGGGAGCTGTTTTTT.

V usage is TRBV27 and J usage is TRBJ2-5, with TRBD1 matching over 7 bases. The J segment lost 1 base and the V segment lost 3 bases, leaving 8 bases of the junction unmatched. Germline assignment: CDR1 MNHEY and CDR2 SMNVEV (reference sequence). The CDR3 contains 16 residues. The CDR3 bases are TGTGCCAGCAGTTTTTCGGGACAGATGTTCCAAGAGACCCAGTACTTC. As protein: CASSFSGQMFQETQYF.

This chain uses TRBV11-2 with TRBJ2-7, with a tentative D call TRBD2 (6 bases). The CDR3 runs 17 residues. Germline V gene data show CDR1 as SGHAT and CDR2 as FQNNGV. The V end lost 7 bases, the J end lost 0 bases, and 22 bases lay between the germline ends. The CDR3 here is CASTALGVAAISYEQYF. The CDR3 bases are TGTGCCAGCACCGCGCTGGGGGTAGCGGCCATCTCCTACGAGCAGTACTTC.

This clonotype was seen a single time. The gene calls are TRBV29-1 and TRBJ1-1, with D unresolved. The V end was cut by 7 bases, the J end by 4 bases, with 7 bases between. This CDR3 is built from 10 residues. CDR1 and CDR2 (germline): SQVTM, ANQGSEA. The CDR3 here is CSGTGTEAFF. CDR3 DNA sequence: TGCAGCGGCACCGGCACTGAAGCTTTCTTT.

This clonotype has a handful of counts. This chain uses TRBV7-2 with TRBJ2-3; a possible D gene is TRBD2 (6 bases). Germline loops: CDR1 SGHTA, CDR2 FQGNSA. The CDR3 has 15 residues. V lost 2 bases to trimming and J lost 1 base, with 10 bases between them. CDR3 bases: TGTGCCAGCAGCTTAAGGGAGGTTGGCACAGATACGCAGTATTTT. This gives the protein CASSLREVGTDTQYF. Full variable domain (rest looked up from reference TRBV7-2 and TRBJ2-3): GAGVSQSPSNKVTEKGKDVELRCDPISGHTALYWYRQSLGQGLEFLIYFQGNSAPDKSGLPSDRFSAERTGGSVSTLTIQRTQQEDSAVYLCASSLREVGTDTQYFGPGTRLTVL.

V usage is TRBV11-2 and J usage is TRBJ2-3; TRBD2 matches at 12 bases. The CDR3 has 16 amino acids. V shed 1 base, J shed 5 bases, and the junction held 4 bases outside the gene matches. CDR1 SGHAT and CDR2 FQNNGV come from the germline V gene. In nucleotides, the CDR3 is TGTGCCAGCAGCTTAGGACTAGCGGGGGCAGTAGATACGCAGTATTTT. Protein sequence: CASSLGLAGAVDTQYF.

The chain uses TRBV29-1 and TRBJ1-1; 7 bases match TRBD1. With V trimmed by 7 bases and J by 5 bases, 7 bases remained unmatched. The CDR3 consists of 12 residues. Germline V gene lookup returns CDR1 SQVTM and CDR2 ANQGSEA. The CDR3 loop is CSATGFGTEAFF. The DNA of the CDR3 is TGCAGCGCGACAGGGTTCGGAACTGAAGCTTTCTTT.

This clonotype was observed a handful of times. The chain links TRBV7-2 to TRBJ2-2, with 9 nucleotides matching TRBD2. CDR1 SGHTA and CDR2 FQGNSA come from the germline V gene. The ends lost 1 base at V and 0 bases at J; junction bases unmatched: 6. The CDR3 consists of 18 residues. This CDR3 is CASSLVGAGGPNTGELFF. Written as DNA, the CDR3 is TGTGCCAGCAGCTTAGTCGGGGCGGGAGGGCCGAACACCGGGGAGCTGTTTTTT.

This chain connects TRBV6-2 or TRBV6-3 to TRBJ2-2, with 10 bases matching TRBD1. Germline V lookup: CDR1 MNHEY, CDR2 SVGEGT. The ends lost 8 bases at V and 0 bases at J; junction bases unmatched: 6. The length of the CDR3 is 16 residues. The CDR3, as DNA: TGTGCCAGCCGTGGACAGGGGGGACCGAACACCGGGGAGCTGTTTTTT. It translates to CASRGQGGPNTGELFF.

The CDR3 sequence is CATRSIGQGSFGELFF. Here the CDR3 DNA reads TGTGCCACCAGGTCAATAGGACAGGGGTCTTTCGGGGAGCTGTTTTTT. The chain employs TRBV28 and TRBJ2-2, with TRBD1 identical over 9 bases. Trimming cost V 10 bases and J 7 bases; bases outside gene matches: 16. The CDR3 totals 16 residues. In germline, CDR1 is MDHEN, CDR2 SYDVKM.

The V gene is TRBV7-9, the J gene TRBJ1-4, with 7 bases matching TRBD1. V gave up 5 bases and J gave up 6 bases; unmatched junction bases: 6. Germline-derived CDR1 and CDR2 are SEHNR and FQNEAQ (reference sequence). This CDR3 comprises 14 residues. CDR3 nucleotides: TGTGCCAGCAGCGAGGGGGCTGGATATGAAAAACTGTTTTTT. Protein: CASSEGAGYEKLFF.

The rearrangement uses TRBV28 and TRBJ1-2; 11 bases are a match to TRBD1. CDR3 length equals 16 residues. CDR1 is MDHEN, CDR2 SYDVKM, per germline. Germline trimming cut 4 bases from V and 4 bases from J; bases unmatched to any gene: 8. The CDR3 region has the DNA TGTGCCAGCAGTTCCGGACAGGGGGCGGGCGGCTATGGCTACACCTTC. This encodes CASSSGQGAGGYGYTF.

This clonotype was counted only a few times. V gene TRBV12-3 or TRBV12-4 combines with J gene TRBJ1-6; D unclear. V was clipped by 1 base and J by 10 bases, with 17 bases between them. The CDR3 runs to 16 residues. The CDR3 DNA reads as TGTGCCAGCAGTTTAGAGGTGGGCGCAGATTCCTCACCCCTCCACTTT. Translating gives CASSLEVGADSSPLHF.